This entry describes one T cell receptor beta chain. This sample is part of a study of blood T cell repertoires in COVID-19. Study-wide background: Italy, Spain and the United States were the sources of the convalescent and acute COVID-19 samples. T cells, B-cell-depleted T cells, or PBMCs provided the cDNA or gDNA that served as material.

The CDR3 totals 14 residues. V was pared by 2 bases and J by 0 bases, with 7 bases between. The germline CDR1 and CDR2 sequences are SNHLY and FYNNEI. Using immunoSEQ multiplex PCR, the repertoire was profiled, and TCRdb retains in-frame clones only, with some absent. The sample lists 150,000 to 200,000 clones; roughly 85% were seen once. Sequencing input: peripheral blood. V usage is TRBV2 and J usage is TRBJ1-1; no clear D gene. This clonotype was obtained from a human donor with acute or convalescent COVID-19. The donor label of this sample is uncertain. The CDR3 loop reads CASSEIVMNTEAFF. CDR3 in DNA: TGTGCCAGCAGTGAAATTGTTATGAACACTGAAGCTTTCTTT. Variable domain in full (rest from reference TRBV2 and TRBJ1-1): EPEVTQTPSHQVTQMGQEVILRCVPISNHLYFYWYRQILGQKVEFLVSFYNNEISEKSEIFDDQFSVERPDGSNFTLKIRSTKLEDSAMYFCASSEIVMNTEAFFGQGTRLTVV.